This paragraph covers one T cell receptor beta chain sequence. Its antigen is as yet unknown. The data originate from a study of cytomegalovirus exposure and HLA in healthy donors. Study context: Ancestry clustering placed around four fifths of 350 to 500 genotyped donors in the Caucasian-associated cluster. Overall study results and limits: With further analysis later on, most CMV-associated TCR beta chains appeared HLA-restricted.

PCR amplification relied on 60 Vbeta primers (plus 13 Jbeta primers). Assay: immunoSEQ multiplex PCR; the TCRdb copy retains only in-frame clones and omits some. The repertoire holds approximately 300,000 clones, with 80% as singletons. This CDR3 has 14 residues. V was pared by 1 base and J by 5 bases, with 4 bases of the junction left unmatched. Per germline, CDR1 MNHEY and CDR2 SMNVEV (reference sequence). What was sequenced was PBMCs. The sequence came from a girl aged 2 to 10 in good health and CMV-seronegative. The chain has TRBV27 and TRBJ2-7; TRBD1 matches 8 bases. The DNA for the CDR3 is TGTGCCAGCAGTTTATGGACAGGGATGAACGAGCAGTACTTC. It yields the protein CASSLWTGMNEQYF.